Listed here is a single T cell receptor beta chain. Its matching antigen is unknown. The V gene's germline CDR1 is SGDLS and CDR2 YYNGEE. J was trimmed by 5 bases and V by 3 bases; bases with no gene match: 7. This CDR3 contains 15 residues. The data are from a study of cytomegalovirus exposure and HLA in healthy donors. Points from the study as a whole: A later analysis associated some 18,000 TCR beta sequences with HLA alleles at a 0.05 false discovery rate. Fewer N-insertions (relative to the roughly 610-donor mean) were reportedly seen in an Asian-associated ancestry cluster in a later analysis.

13 Jbeta primers and 60 Vbeta primers were used for the PCR. Measured with immunoSEQ multiplex PCR; TCRdb has only the in-frame clones, and not every one. The sample records over 200,000 clones, roughly 79% being singletons. V is TRBV9 and J is TRBJ1-2; TRBD1 matches at 10 bases. The material sequenced was PBMCs. This receptor was identified in a male donor in good health and CMV-seronegative. The CDR3 DNA sequence: TGTGCCAGCAGCGGATATGGACAGGGGGAATATGGCTACACCTTC. Encoded protein: CASSGYGQGEYGYTF.